This T cell receptor beta chain was profiled in a study of PD-1 blockade in classical Hodgkin lymphoma. V lost 1 base and J 0 bases, leaving 7 bases between the germline ends. Germline V gives CDR1 LNHNV, CDR2 YYDKDF (reference sequence). This CDR3 spans 15 amino acids. Patients all relapsed after autologous stem cell transplantation, and there was variation in brentuximab vedotin exposure. Points from the study as a whole: Anyone who began nivolumab under 1 year after ASCT was excluded.

Sequencing used immunoSEQ multiplex PCR; TCRdb keeps in-frame clones, though not all of them. The sample lists approximately 90,000 clones, roughly 91% occurring once. For this clone: Antigen specificity is unknown.

This receptor was identified in a human donor with classical Hodgkin lymphoma. Specimen: peripheral blood mononuclear cells (PBMCs), collected before the second cycle of nivolumab. V and J are TRBV15 and TRBJ2-4, with D unclear. In nucleotides, the CDR3 is TGTGCCACCAGCAGAGGGGGTCTAGCCAAAAACATTCAGTACTTC. It encodes CATSRGGLAKNIQYF.